This T cell receptor (beta chain) stems from a study of OX40 agonist ivuxolimab in advanced cancers. For the wider study: Ivuxolimab was an agonistic, fully human IgG2 monoclonal antibody directed against OX40 (CD134), a costimulatory receptor. Intravenous ivuxolimab was administered to patients every 2 weeks at six dose levels: 0.01, 0.1, 0.3, 1.5, 3 and 10 mg/kg. Of the approximately 50 dose-escalation patients, hepatocellular carcinoma was present in 19, melanoma in roughly 15, renal cell carcinoma in 9 and head and neck cancer in 9. The dose-escalation cohort was 82.7% male with a mean age of approximately 60 years, ranging from roughly 20 to 80. Prior anti-PD-1, anti-PD-L1 or anti-CTLA-4 therapy was permitted, and 40% to 50% of dose-escalation patients had received checkpoint inhibitors. Partial responses occurred in three dose-escalation patients, of whom one had hepatocellular carcinoma and two had cutaneous melanoma. The point of sequencing TCRbeta in the periphery was to test whether ivuxolimab changed TCR sequence diversity and drove clonal T-cell expansion. The paper reports the monotherapy dose-escalation portion (N of about 56 patients) of the phase I ivuxolimab trial. Paper-wide results and their limitations: Low levels of normalized T-cell clonal expansion were also seen in some nonresponding patients. After ivuxolimab, CD8+ T cells had more expanded clones than CD4+ T cells on average. At doses of 0.1 to 3.0 mg/kg, clonal expansion of both CD4+ and CD8+ blood T cells was observed from baseline to week 6. In the 0.1-3.0 mg/kg groups, partial responders had among the lowest normalized peripheral clonal expansion, particularly in CD8+ T cells. The antigen specificity of the peripheral T cells that underwent clonal expansion was not determined.

Genomic DNA was isolated from the sorted cells so that the TCRbeta CDR3 region could be sequenced. TCRbeta CDR3 regions were sequenced using the immunoSEQ Assay. In its TCRdb copy, this immuneACCESS table keeps in-frame sequences only and misses some clones. Where compared with another copy, unresolved V genes explain less than half of these, and the others have no known cause. In all, the sample holds more than 50,000 clones, and about 88% of those were seen once. The ten largest clones capture about 13% of the sample. Remarks on this clone: Its cognate antigen has yet to be identified. No much larger clonotype is one base removed from it; base qualities were not supplied.

From the germline V gene, CDR1 is MGHRA and CDR2 is YSYEKL. V drops 2 bases and J drops 0 bases, leaving 8 bases in between. From its cysteine to its phenylalanine, the CDR3 spans 14 amino acids. Only CDR3 DNA is held: 42 bases, read in frame from base 1. The trial excluded patients who had a history of autoimmune disease or who were on systemic immunosuppression. Peripheral blood for TCR sequencing was collected from all dose cohorts at baseline, on cycle 4 day 1, and on cycle 7 day 1. Samples came from an open-label, multicenter, first-in-human phase I dose-escalation trial of ivuxolimab. Adults with locally advanced or metastatic melanoma, renal cell, hepatocellular, or head and neck squamous cell carcinoma were enrolled in the trial. Before TCR sequencing, CD4+ T cells and CD8+ T cells were sorted from peripheral blood as separate populations.

The receptor chain draws on TRBV4-1 and TRBJ2-7; the D gene assignment is ambiguous. The sequencing here drew on CD4+ or CD8+ T cells sorted from blood, taken in a trial of the OX40 agonist ivuxolimab. This clonotype was sampled from an adult with an advanced solid tumor such as melanoma, head and neck, liver or kidney cancer. At the DNA level, the sequence is TGCGCCAGCAGCCAACCAAGAAGCTCCTACGAGCAGTACTTC. Translated, this gives CASSQPRSSYEQYF.